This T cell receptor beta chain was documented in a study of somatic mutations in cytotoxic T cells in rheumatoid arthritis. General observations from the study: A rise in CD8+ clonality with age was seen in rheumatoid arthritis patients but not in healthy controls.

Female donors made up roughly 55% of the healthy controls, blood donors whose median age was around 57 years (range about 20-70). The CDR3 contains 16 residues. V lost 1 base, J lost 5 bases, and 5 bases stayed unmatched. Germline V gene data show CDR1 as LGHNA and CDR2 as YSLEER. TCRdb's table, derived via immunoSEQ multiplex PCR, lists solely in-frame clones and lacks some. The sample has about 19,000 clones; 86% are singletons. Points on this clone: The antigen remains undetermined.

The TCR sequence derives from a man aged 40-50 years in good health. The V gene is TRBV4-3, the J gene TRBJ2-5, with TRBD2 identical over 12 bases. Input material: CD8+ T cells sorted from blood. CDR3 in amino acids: CASSQVLAGGRETQYF. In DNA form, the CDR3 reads TGCGCCAGCAGCCAAGTGCTAGCGGGAGGGCGGGAGACCCAGTACTTC.